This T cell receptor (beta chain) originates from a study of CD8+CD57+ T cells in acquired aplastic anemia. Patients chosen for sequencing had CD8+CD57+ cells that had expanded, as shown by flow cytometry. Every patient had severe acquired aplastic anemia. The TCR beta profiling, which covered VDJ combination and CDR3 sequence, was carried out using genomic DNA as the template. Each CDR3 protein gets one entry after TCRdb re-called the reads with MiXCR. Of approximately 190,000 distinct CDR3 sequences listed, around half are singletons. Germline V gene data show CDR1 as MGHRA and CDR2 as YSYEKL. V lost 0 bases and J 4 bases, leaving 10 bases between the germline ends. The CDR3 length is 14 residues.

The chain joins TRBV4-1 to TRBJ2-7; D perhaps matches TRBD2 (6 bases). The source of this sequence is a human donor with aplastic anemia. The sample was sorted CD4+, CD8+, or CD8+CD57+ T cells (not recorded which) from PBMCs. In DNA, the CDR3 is TGCGCCAGCAGCCAAGAAGGCGGGATATACGAGCAGTACTTC. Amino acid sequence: CASSQEGGIYEQYF.